What follows are 31 T cell receptor beta chains derived from one specimen sequenced in a study of T cell repertoires in cytomegalovirus infection. These receptors' targets are unknown. Each CDR3 protein gets one entry after TCRdb re-called the reads with MiXCR. The repertoire holds more than 250,000 distinct CDR3 sequences, with around 25% as singletons. The sequencing used cultured PBMCs, collected from culture after CMV antigen stimulation. The receptors originated from a human donor in good health (CMV status not recorded). Some clones in this sample may be carry-over from other donors' samples.

This clonotype came up many times. The rearrangement links TRBV19 to TRBJ2-1; D is uncertain. Germline lookup yields CDR1 LNHDA and CDR2 SQIVND (reference sequence). V was pared by 7 bases and J by 1 base, with 14 bases between. The CDR3 has 15 amino acids. CDR3 in amino acids: CASKVAPTSYNEQFF. In DNA, the CDR3 is TGTGCCAGTAAGGTAGCCCCAACTTCCTACAATGAGCAGTTCTTC.

This clonotype was recorded a few times. The chain couples TRBV3-1 to TRBJ2-1; D unclear. The CDR3 consists of 14 residues. CDR1 LGHDT and CDR2 YNNKEL come from the germline V gene (reference sequence). Trimming took off 4 bases at V and 2 bases at J, with 9 bases between the two ends. CDR3 DNA sequence: TGTGCCAGCAGCCGACGGAGCGCCTACAATGAGCAGTTCTTC. This gives the protein CASSRRSAYNEQFF.

V and J are TRBV13 and TRBJ2-7; 7 nucleotides line up with TRBD2. V lost 0 bases, J lost 3 bases, and 11 bases stayed unmatched. This CDR3 is built from 17 residues. From germline, CDR1 is PRHDT and CDR2 FYEKMQ (reference sequence). The CDR3 DNA is TGTGCCAGCAGCTTAGGTCGAGGGCGGGAGAGGGTCTACGAGCAGTACTTC. This translates into CASSLGRGRERVYEQYF.

This clonotype has only a few counts. This chain links TRBV13 with TRBJ2-2; 11 bases map to TRBD2. The CDR3 extends over 18 amino acids. Per the germline V gene, CDR1 is PRHDT and CDR2 is FYEKMQ (reference sequence). V was clipped by 5 bases and J by 1 base; unmatched bases: 9. The CDR3, as DNA: TGTGCCAGCAGCGGCAATCTAGCGGGAGGCAGGAACACCGGGGAGCTGTTTTTT. Translation gives CASSGNLAGGRNTGELFF.

The rearrangement links TRBV6-2 or TRBV6-3 to TRBJ2-3; 7 bases agree with TRBD2. Germline loops: CDR1 MNHEY, CDR2 SVGEGT. With 6 bases clipped from V and 2 bases from J, the junction kept 8 bases outside the gene matches. CDR3 length: 15 residues. CDR3 protein: CASSLSGFHTDTQYF. In nucleotides, the CDR3 is TGTGCCAGCAGCCTTAGCGGGTTTCACACAGATACGCAGTATTTT.

This clonotype came up many times. The chain has TRBV7-2 and TRBJ2-3, with D tentatively TRBD2 (7 bases). The CDR3 runs 16 residues. Germline CDR1 is SGHTA and CDR2 is FQGNSA. Trimming cost V 5 bases and J 0 bases, with 15 bases left between them. The DNA of the CDR3 is TGTGCCAGCAGCCCAGCGGGACAAACTAGCACAGATACGCAGTATTTT. Amino acid sequence: CASSPAGQTSTDTQYF.

This clonotype was observed a few times. The gene calls are TRBV11-1 and TRBJ2-1, with 7 bases lining up with TRBD1. V dropped 5 bases and J dropped 0; count of bases not matched to a gene: 10. CDR1 is SGHAT and CDR2 is FQDESV in the germline V gene (reference sequence). The CDR3 extends over 17 amino acids. CDR3: CASSRRDSISSYNEQFF. The DNA of the CDR3 is TGTGCCAGCAGCCGCCGGGACAGCATAAGCTCCTACAATGAGCAGTTCTTC.

The J gene is TRBJ2-3, the V gene TRBV7-8, with a tentative D call TRBD1 (6 bases). Germline values: CDR1 SGHVS, CDR2 FQNEAQ. Trimming removed 6 bases at V and 0 bases at J, with 13 bases between. CDR3 length equals 15 residues. CDR3 sequence: CASSRTESSTDTQYF. As DNA, the CDR3 is TGTGCCAGCAGTCGGACAGAGTCTAGCACAGATACGCAGTATTTT.

This clonotype came up many times. The chain couples TRBV28 to TRBJ2-1; no reliable D call. V shed 5 bases and J shed 7 bases, with 6 bases lying between them. There are 11 residues in the CDR3. Per germline, CDR1 MDHEN and CDR2 SYDVKM. CDR3 sequence (DNA): TGTGCCAGCAGTCGATGGAATGAGCAGTTCTTC. This translates into CASSRWNEQFF.

The genes are TRBV6-8 and TRBJ2-7, with TRBD1 as a possible D gene (6 bases). Germline CDR1 MNHGY, CDR2 SAAAGT. The CDR3 has 15 amino acids. V lost 5 bases to trimming and J lost 1 base, with 15 bases between them. The CDR3: CASSKKTGNSYEQYF. CDR3 nucleotides: TGTGCCAGCAGTAAAAAAACAGGGAATTCCTACGAGCAGTACTTC.

CDR3 DNA sequence: TGCGCCAGCAGCATTGGTAGCGGGAGGGTCACAGATACGCAGTATTTT. Translated: CASSIGSGRVTDTQYF. The V and J genes are TRBV5-1 and TRBJ2-3; 11 nucleotides match TRBD2. The CDR3 is 16 residues long. V was clipped by 4 bases and J by 2 bases; unmatched bases: 6. In germline, CDR1 is SGHRS, CDR2 YFSETQ.

This clonotype was detected once. The rearrangement links TRBV6-2 or TRBV6-3 to TRBJ2-3; the match to TRBD2 covers 7 bases. The length of the CDR3 is 15 residues. With 6 bases clipped from V and 5 bases from J, the junction kept 11 bases outside the gene matches. CDR1 and CDR2 from the germline V gene are MNHEY and SVGEGT. CDR3 protein: CASRKRGSQRDTQYF. The CDR3 DNA is TGTGCCAGCAGGAAGCGCGGGAGCCAGAGAGATACGCAGTATTTT.

CDR3 sequence reads: CAIRRSGGELSGYTF. CDR3 nucleotides: TGTGCCATCAGACGCTCAGGGGGCGAGTTATCTGGCTACACCTTC. The chain couples TRBV10-3 to TRBJ1-2, with TRBD1 matching 8 bases. Trimming at V came to 6 bases and at J to 7 bases, leaving 13 bases not matched to a gene. Germline loops: CDR1 ENHRY, CDR2 SYGVKD. The CDR3 contains 15 residues.

A few counts support this clonotype. V and J are TRBV27 and TRBJ2-7; possible D gene TRBD2, 6 bases. Trimming stripped 4 bases from V and 0 bases from J, with 13 bases between. This CDR3 has 15 residues. Germline V lookup: CDR1 MNHEY, CDR2 SMNVEV (reference sequence). The CDR3 is CASSSMGGSSYEQYV. DNA of the CDR3: TGTGCCAGCAGTTCTATGGGGGGAAGCTCCTACGAGCAGTACGTC.

This clonotype was observed a handful of times. The rearrangement joins TRBV7-8 to TRBJ2-7, with TRBD2 identical over 8 bases. Germline trimming cut 1 base from V and 1 base from J; bases unmatched to any gene: 21. The CDR3 runs 21 residues. Germline V gene sequence: CDR1 SGHVS, CDR2 FQNEAQ. CDR3 amino acids: CASSLEGRRREALRGSYEQYV. The CDR3 DNA follows: TGTGCCAGCAGCTTAGAAGGGAGGAGGCGGGAGGCTCTTAGGGGGTCCTACGAGCAGTACGTC.

The rearrangement links TRBV2 to TRBJ2-7, with 9 bases aligning to TRBD2. Germline V gene sequence: CDR1 SNHLY, CDR2 FYNNEI. The CDR3 covers 14 residues. The J segment lost 0 bases and the V segment lost 6 bases, leaving 3 bases of the junction unmatched. The CDR3 spells CASRGLAISYEQYV. CDR3 DNA sequence: TGTGCCAGCAGGGGACTAGCTATCTCCTACGAGCAGTACGTC.

The chain combines TRBV20-1 with TRBJ2-1, with TRBD2 as a possible D gene (5 bases). V lost 0 bases and J 5 bases, leaving 11 bases between the germline ends. This CDR3 region has 14 residues. Germline CDR1 reads DFQATT; CDR2 reads SNEGSKA (reference sequence). In DNA, the CDR3 is TGCAGTGCTAGAGAGAGGGAGAGCCACAATGAGCAGTTCTTC. As protein: CSARERESHNEQFF.

The chain carries TRBV6-6 and TRBJ2-3; 8 bases are shared with TRBD2. Germline V gene data show CDR1 as MNHNY and CDR2 as SVGAGI (reference sequence). The CDR3 sequence is 15 residues long. With 0 bases clipped from V and 2 bases from J, the junction kept 1 base outside the gene matches. CDR3 sequence reads: CASSYSLADTDTQYF. The CDR3 nucleotides read TGTGCCAGCAGTTACTCACTAGCGGACACAGATACGCAGTATTTT.

This clonotype was counted a few times. The chain combines TRBV6-2 or TRBV6-3 with TRBJ2-7; TRBD1 is a possible D gene (6 bases). This CDR3 spans 13 amino acids. V was pared by 4 bases and J by 4 bases, with 11 bases between. Per the germline V gene, CDR1 is MNHEY and CDR2 is SVGEGT. In DNA, the CDR3 is TGTGCCAGCAGTTTCGGACAGATATACGAGCAGTACGTC. This codes for CASSFGQIYEQYV.

The gene calls are TRBV6-2 or TRBV6-3 and TRBJ2-7, with 8 nucleotides matching TRBD1. V was pared by 5 bases and J by 7 bases, with 7 bases of the junction left unmatched. From germline, CDR1 is MNHEY and CDR2 SVGEGT. The CDR3 totals 13 residues. The CDR3 loop is CASSPRGQGEQYV. For the CDR3, the DNA is TGTGCCAGCAGTCCCAGGGGGCAGGGGGAGCAGTACGTC.

This clonotype was seen just once. V usage is TRBV12-3 or TRBV12-4 and J usage is TRBJ1-1; 7 bases are a match to TRBD1. The CDR3 spans 14 residues. The ends lost 2 bases at V and 4 bases at J; junction bases unmatched: 4. The CDR3 bases are TGTGCCAGCAGTTTAAGGGGGCGGGCCACTGAAGCTTTCTTT. Amino acid sequence: CASSLRGRATEAFF.

A few counts support this clonotype. The chain links TRBV7-3 to TRBJ1-1; a weak D match, TRBD1 (5 bases). Germline CDR1 is SGHTA and CDR2 is FQGTGA. The CDR3 runs to 13 residues. Trimming stripped 5 bases from V and 11 bases from J, with 18 bases between. This chain's CDR3 is CASSQRAGLQAFF. The CDR3 DNA sequence: TGTGCCAGCAGCCAAAGGGCAGGGCTACAGGCTTTCTTT.

J is TRBJ2-1 and V is TRBV12-3 or TRBV12-4; possible D gene TRBD2, 6 bases. The length of the CDR3 is 13 residues. V lost 1 base, J lost 10 bases, and 11 bases lay in between. In DNA, the CDR3 is TGTGCCAGCAGTTTAGTGGGCCTAGCGGAGCAGTTCTTC. It specifies CASSLVGLAEQFF.

This clonotype was detected only a few times. The CDR3 spells CASTDHGKLAGGGGELFF. The CDR3 bases are TGTGCCAGCACGGACCATGGGAAGCTAGCGGGAGGGGGCGGGGAGCTGTTTTTT. The chain has TRBV6-1 and TRBJ2-2, with 12 nucleotides matching TRBD2. Trimming removed 7 bases from V and 7 bases from J; junction bases left unmatched: 16. The CDR3 totals 18 residues. Germline V gene data show CDR1 as MNHNS and CDR2 as SASEGT.

The rearrangement joins TRBV27 to TRBJ2-2, with D tentatively TRBD2 (5 bases). CDR1 and CDR2 from the germline V gene are MNHEY and SMNVEV (reference sequence). The CDR3 loop spans 16 amino acids. Trimming stripped 5 bases from V and 6 bases from J, with 19 bases between. CDR3 protein: CASSPYGAGGSGELFF. For the CDR3, the DNA is TGTGCCAGCAGTCCATACGGTGCGGGTGGGTCCGGGGAGCTGTTTTTT.

The chain recombines TRBV19 with TRBJ1-1; the D is unclear. The CDR3 runs 15 residues. The germline gives CDR1 LNHDA, CDR2 SQIVND (reference sequence). Trimming pared 1 base from V and 1 base from J, leaving 10 bases between. In nucleotides, the CDR3 is TGTGCCAGTAGTATAGGGCCGGTCGGGAACACTGAAGCTTTCTTT. This gives the protein CASSIGPVGNTEAFF.

This clonotype has at least ten counts. V and J are TRBV7-2 and TRBJ2-2; D is unresolved. In germline, CDR1 is SGHTA, CDR2 FQGNSA. This CDR3 has 14 amino acids. Trimming stripped 6 bases from V and 4 bases from J, with 12 bases between. CDR3 in amino acids: CASRRAQSTGELFF. The CDR3 DNA is TGTGCCAGCAGGAGAGCCCAGAGCACCGGGGAGCTGTTTTTT.

This clonotype was found a few times. The chain combines TRBV6-2 or TRBV6-3 with TRBJ1-1; 9 nucleotides agree with TRBD1. V shed 2 bases, J shed 1 base, and the junction held 8 bases outside the gene matches. CDR1 and CDR2 (germline): MNHEY, SVGEGT. The CDR3 totals 17 residues. The DNA of the CDR3 is TGTGCCAGCAGTTACGCACAGGGGGCGGGGGCGAACACTGAAGCTTTCTTT. Amino acids: CASSYAQGAGANTEAFF.

This chain links TRBV6-2 or TRBV6-3 with TRBJ1-1; tentative D call: TRBD1 (5 bases). The length of the CDR3 is 13 residues. Germline V gene data show CDR1 as MNHEY and CDR2 as SVGEGT. Trimming stripped 2 bases from V and 2 bases from J, with 6 bases between. CDR3 loop: CASSYDSNTEAFF. The CDR3, as DNA: TGTGCCAGCAGTTACGACAGTAACACTGAAGCTTTCTTT.

This clonotype showed up just a few times. CDR3: CASRGLTYTEAFF. DNA of the CDR3: TGTGCCAGCAGGGGGCTTACTTACACTGAAGCTTTCTTT. The rearrangement uses TRBV6-1 and TRBJ1-1; maybe TRBD1 (5 bases). This CDR3 is built from 13 residues. V was cut by 6 bases and J by 3 bases, with 11 bases left in between. Germline V gene sequence: CDR1 MNHNS, CDR2 SASEGT.

In this sample, this clonotype turned up a few times. The gene calls are TRBV2 and TRBJ2-7, with 12 bases identical to TRBD2. Unmatched junction bases numbered 12, after V lost 8 bases and J lost 7 bases. The germline V gene encodes CDR1 SNHLY and CDR2 FYNNEI. This CDR3 comprises 15 residues. The CDR3 region is CASSRELAGGYEQYF. The CDR3 nucleotides are TGTGCCAGCTCGAGGGAACTAGCGGGAGGATATGAGCAGTACTTC.